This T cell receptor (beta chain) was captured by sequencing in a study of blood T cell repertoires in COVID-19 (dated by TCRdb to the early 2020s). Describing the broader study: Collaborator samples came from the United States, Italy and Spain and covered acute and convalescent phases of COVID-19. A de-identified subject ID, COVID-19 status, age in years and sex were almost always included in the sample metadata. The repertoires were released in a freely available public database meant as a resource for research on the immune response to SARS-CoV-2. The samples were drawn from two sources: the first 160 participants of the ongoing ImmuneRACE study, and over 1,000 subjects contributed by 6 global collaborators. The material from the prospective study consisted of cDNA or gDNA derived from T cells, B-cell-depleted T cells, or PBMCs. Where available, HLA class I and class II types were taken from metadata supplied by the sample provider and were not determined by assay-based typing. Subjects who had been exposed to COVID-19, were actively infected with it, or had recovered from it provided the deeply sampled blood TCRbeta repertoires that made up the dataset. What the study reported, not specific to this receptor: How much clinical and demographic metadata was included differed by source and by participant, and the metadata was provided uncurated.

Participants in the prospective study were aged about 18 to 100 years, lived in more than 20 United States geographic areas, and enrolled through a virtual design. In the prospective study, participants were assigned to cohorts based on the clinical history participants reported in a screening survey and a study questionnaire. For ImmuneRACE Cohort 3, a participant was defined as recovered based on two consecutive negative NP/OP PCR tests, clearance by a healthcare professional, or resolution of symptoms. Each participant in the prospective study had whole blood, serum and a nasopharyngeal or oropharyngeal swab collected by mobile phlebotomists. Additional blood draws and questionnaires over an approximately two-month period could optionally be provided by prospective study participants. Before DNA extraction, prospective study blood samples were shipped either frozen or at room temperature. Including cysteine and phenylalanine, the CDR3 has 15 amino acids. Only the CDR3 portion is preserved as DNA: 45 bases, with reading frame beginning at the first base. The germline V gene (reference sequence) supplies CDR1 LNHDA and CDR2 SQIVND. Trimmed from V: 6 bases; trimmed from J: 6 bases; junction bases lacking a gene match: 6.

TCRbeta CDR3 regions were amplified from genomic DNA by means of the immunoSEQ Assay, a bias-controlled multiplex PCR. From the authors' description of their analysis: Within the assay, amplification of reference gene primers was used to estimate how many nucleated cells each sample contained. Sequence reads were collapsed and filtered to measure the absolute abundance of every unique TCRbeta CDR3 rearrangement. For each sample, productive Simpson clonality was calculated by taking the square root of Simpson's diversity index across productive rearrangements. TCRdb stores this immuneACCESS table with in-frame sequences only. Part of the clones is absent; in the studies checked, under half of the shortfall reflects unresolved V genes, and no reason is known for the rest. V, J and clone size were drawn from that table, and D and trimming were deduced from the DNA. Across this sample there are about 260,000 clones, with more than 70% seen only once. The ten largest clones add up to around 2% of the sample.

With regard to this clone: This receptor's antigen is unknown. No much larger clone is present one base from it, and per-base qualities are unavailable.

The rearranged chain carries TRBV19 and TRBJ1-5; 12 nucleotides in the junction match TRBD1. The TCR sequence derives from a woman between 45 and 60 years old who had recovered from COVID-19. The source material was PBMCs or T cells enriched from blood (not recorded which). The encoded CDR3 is CASSQGTGGGQPQHF. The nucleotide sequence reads TGTGCCAGTAGCCAGGGGACAGGGGGCGGTCAGCCCCAGCATTTT.